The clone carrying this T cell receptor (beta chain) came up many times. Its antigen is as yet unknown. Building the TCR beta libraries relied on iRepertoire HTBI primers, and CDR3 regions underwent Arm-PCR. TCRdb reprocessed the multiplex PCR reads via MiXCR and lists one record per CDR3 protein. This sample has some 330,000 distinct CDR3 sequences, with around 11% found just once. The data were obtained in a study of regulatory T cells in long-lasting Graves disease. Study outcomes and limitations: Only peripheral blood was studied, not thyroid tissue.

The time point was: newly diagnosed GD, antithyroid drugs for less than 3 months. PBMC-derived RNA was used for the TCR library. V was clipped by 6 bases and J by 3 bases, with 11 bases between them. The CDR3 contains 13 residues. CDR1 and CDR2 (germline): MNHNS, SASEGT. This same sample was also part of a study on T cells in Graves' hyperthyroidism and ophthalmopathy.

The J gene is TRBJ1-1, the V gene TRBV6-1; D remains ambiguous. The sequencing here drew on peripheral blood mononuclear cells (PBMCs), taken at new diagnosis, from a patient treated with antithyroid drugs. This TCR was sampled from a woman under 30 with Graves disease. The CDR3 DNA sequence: TGTGCCAGCAGGAGGTATAAGGACACTGAAGCTTTCTTT. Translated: CASRRYKDTEAFF.